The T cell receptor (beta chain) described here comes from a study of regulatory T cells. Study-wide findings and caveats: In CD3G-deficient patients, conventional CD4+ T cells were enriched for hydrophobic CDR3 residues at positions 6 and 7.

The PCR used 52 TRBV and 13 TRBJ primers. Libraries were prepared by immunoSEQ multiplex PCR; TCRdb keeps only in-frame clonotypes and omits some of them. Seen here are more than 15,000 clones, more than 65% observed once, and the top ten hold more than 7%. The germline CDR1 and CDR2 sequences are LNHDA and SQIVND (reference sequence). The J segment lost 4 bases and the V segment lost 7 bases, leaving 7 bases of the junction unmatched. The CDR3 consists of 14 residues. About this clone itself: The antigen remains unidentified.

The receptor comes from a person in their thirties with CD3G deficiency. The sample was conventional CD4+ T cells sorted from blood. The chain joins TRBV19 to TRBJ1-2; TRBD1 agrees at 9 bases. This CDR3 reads CASTRTGASYGYTF. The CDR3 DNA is TGTGCCAGTACCCGGACAGGGGCAAGCTATGGCTACACCTTC.